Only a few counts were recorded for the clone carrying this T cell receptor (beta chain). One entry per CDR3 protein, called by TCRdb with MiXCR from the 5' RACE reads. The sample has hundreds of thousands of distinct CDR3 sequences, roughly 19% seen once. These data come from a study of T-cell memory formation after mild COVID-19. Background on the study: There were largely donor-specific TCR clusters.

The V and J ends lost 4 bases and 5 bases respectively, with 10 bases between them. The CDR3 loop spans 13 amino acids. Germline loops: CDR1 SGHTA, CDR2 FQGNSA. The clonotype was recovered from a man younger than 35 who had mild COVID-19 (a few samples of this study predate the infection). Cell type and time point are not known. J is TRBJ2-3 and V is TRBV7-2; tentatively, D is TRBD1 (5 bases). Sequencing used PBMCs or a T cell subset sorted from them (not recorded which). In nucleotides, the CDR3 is TGTGCCAGCAGCTCAGGGCAGAAAGATACGCAGTATTTT. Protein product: CASSSGQKDTQYF.